Presented here are 27 T cell receptor beta chains from one specimen sequenced in a study of post-analysis software for immune sequencing data. General study findings and limits: TRBV segments more frequent in patients than in controls numbered several and included TRBV5-6, TRBV5-1 and TRBV20-1.

These TCRs' antigens remain unknown. Unique molecular identifiers featured in each of the TCR beta cDNA libraries. TCRdb independently ran MiXCR on the PCR reads; one entry per CDR3 protein. The sample shows about 430,000 distinct CDR3 sequences, more than 30% of them seen only once. Specimen: blood. The receptors were gathered from a girl aged 2-10 years with multiple sclerosis.

The V gene is TRBV5-1, the J gene TRBJ2-3; D is uncertain. The ends were cut back, 5 bases at V and 3 bases at J, with 10 bases in the middle. This CDR3 contains 13 residues. Per germline, CDR1 SGHRS and CDR2 YFSETQ. CDR3 in DNA: TGCGCCAGCAGGGAGTCTAGTACAGATACGCAGTATTTT. It yields the protein CASRESSTDTQYF.

The V gene is TRBV5-1, the J gene TRBJ1-5; TRBD1 matches 8 bases. This CDR3 is 19 amino acids long. Losses at the gene ends were 4 bases for V and 2 bases for J; bases not matched to a gene: 17. Looked up from germline, CDR1 is SGHRS and CDR2 is YFSETQ. CDR3 residues: CASSPRTGFSSWCNQPQHF. The CDR3 DNA reads TGCGCCAGCAGCCCCCGGACAGGGTTCTCTAGTTGGTGCAATCAGCCCCAGCATTTT.

The chain combines TRBV5-1 with TRBJ2-3; D is uncertain. Germline-derived CDR1 and CDR2 are SGHRS and YFSETQ. The CDR3 runs 16 residues. Trimming took off 0 bases at V and 0 bases at J, with 11 bases between the two ends. The DNA of the CDR3 is TGCGCCAGCAGCTTGGAACAGCCCCTTAGCACAGATACGCAGTATTTT. It translates to CASSLEQPLSTDTQYF.

V gene TRBV29-1 combines with J gene TRBJ1-2; D ambiguous. The CDR3 spans 12 residues. The germline V gene has CDR1 SQVTM and CDR2 ANQGSEA. Trimming took 2 bases from V and 6 from J, leaving 10 bases between them. The DNA for the CDR3 is TGCAGCGTTGAACGAACAGCGGATGGCTACACCTTC. It encodes CSVERTADGYTF.

This clonotype was seen a single time. This chain connects TRBV28 to TRBJ1-2; no clear D gene. The CDR3 sequence is 10 residues long. CDR1 and CDR2 from the germline V gene are MDHEN and SYDVKM. The V and J ends lost 5 bases and 8 bases respectively, with 6 bases between them. Here the CDR3 DNA reads TGTGCCAGCAGTAACGGGGGCTACACCTTC. Encoded protein: CASSNGGYTF.

This chain uses TRBV15 with TRBJ2-7; perhaps D is TRBD1 or TRBD2 (5 bases each). This CDR3 contains 14 residues. Germline V gives CDR1 LNHNV, CDR2 YYDKDF (reference sequence). V was pared by 1 base and J by 2 bases, with 9 bases between. CDR3 nucleotide sequence: TGTGCCACCAGCAGAGGTGGGACCCCCTACGAGCAGTACTTC. Its protein product is CATSRGGTPYEQYF. The full variable domain, rest sourced from reference TRBV15 and TRBJ2-7, is DAMVIQNPRYQVTQFGKPVTLSCSQTLNHNVMYWYQQKSSQAPKLLFHYYDKDFNNEADTPDNFQSRRPNTSFCFLDIRSPGLGDTAMYLCATSRGGTPYEQYFGPGTRLTVT.

The sample holds a few counts of this clonotype. CDR3: CASSVMNTEAFF. The DNA for the CDR3 is TGTGCCAGCAGTGTAATGAACACTGAAGCTTTCTTT. The V gene is TRBV7-9, the J gene TRBJ1-1; D is uncertain. Trimming shortened V by 6 bases and J by 0 bases, and 5 bases separated the two germline ends. The CDR3 spans 12 residues. CDR1 is SEHNR and CDR2 is FQNEAQ in the germline V gene (reference sequence).

This rearrangement joins TRBV4-2 to TRBJ1-4; weak D call: TRBD1 (5 bases). The CDR3 is made up of 16 amino acids. CDR1 is LGHNA, CDR2 YNFKEQ, per germline. The V gene lost 0 bases and the J gene lost 8 bases, with 16 bases spanning the gap. The CDR3 protein is CASSQERQRGIEKLFF. CDR3 bases: TGTGCCAGCAGCCAAGAACGGCAAAGGGGAATCGAAAAACTGTTTTTT.

In its sample, this clonotype was seen a few times. The chain uses TRBV20-1 and TRBJ2-1; 8 nucleotides align to TRBD2. V trimming: 0 bases; J trimming: 6 bases; junction bases outside the gene matches: 7. This CDR3 contains 15 residues. The V gene's germline CDR1 is DFQATT and CDR2 SNEGSKA (reference sequence). CDR3 sequence: CSAREGLGGVNEQFF. CDR3 nucleotide sequence: TGCAGTGCTAGAGAGGGACTAGGAGGGGTCAATGAGCAGTTCTTC.

This clonotype was counted a few times. V and J are TRBV10-2 and TRBJ2-7; D not resolved. CDR3 length: 12 amino acids. Germline V lookup: CDR1 WSHSY, CDR2 SAAADI. V lost 5 bases and J 3 bases, leaving 8 bases between the germline ends. CDR3 DNA: TGCGCCAGCAGTAGTGGGATCTACGAGCAGTACTTC. Amino acids: CASSSGIYEQYF.

This chain connects TRBV2 to TRBJ2-7, with TRBD1 identical over 7 bases. The germline V gene has CDR1 SNHLY and CDR2 FYNNEI. The junction had 10 bases not matched to a gene; V was cut back by 5 bases and J by 6 bases. There are 14 residues in the CDR3. For the CDR3, the DNA is TGTGCCAGCAGTCTTTCGACAGGGCCACTCGAGCAGTACTTC. Translated, it gives CASSLSTGPLEQYF.

The V and J genes are TRBV13 and TRBJ1-2, with no clear D. Germline V CDR1 and CDR2: PRHDT, FYEKMQ (reference sequence). V shed 5 bases and J shed 0 bases, with 13 bases lying between them. The CDR3 has 15 residues. CDR3 coding DNA: TGTGCCAGCAGCATTACAAGGATATCTAACTATGGCTACACCTTC. Translated, it gives CASSITRISNYGYTF.

A few counts support this clonotype. This sequence joins TRBV5-1 and TRBJ2-1; TRBD1 aligns across 7 bases. This CDR3 spans 14 amino acids. Looked up from germline, CDR1 is SGHRS and CDR2 is YFSETQ. The V gene end was trimmed by 0 bases and the J gene end by 6 bases; junction bases not matched to a gene: 3. CDR3 coding DNA: TGCGCCAGCAGCTTGGAGGGGGCGGGCAATGAGCAGTTCTTC. Translating gives CASSLEGAGNEQFF.

The chain joins TRBV20-1 to TRBJ2-1; 10 bases match TRBD2. From germline, CDR1 is DFQATT and CDR2 SNEGSKA (reference sequence). Unmatched junction bases numbered 15, after V lost 1 base and J lost 3 bases. The CDR3 sequence is 19 residues long. CDR3 sequence: CSARGLAGRLAGVYNEQFF. The CDR3 nucleotides are TGCAGTGCTAGAGGTCTTGCAGGGCGCCTAGCGGGAGTCTACAATGAGCAGTTCTTC.

This rearrangement joins TRBV7-2 to TRBJ2-5; D tentatively reads TRBD1 or TRBD2 (6 bases each). Per the germline V gene, CDR1 is SGHTA and CDR2 is FQGNSA. CDR3 length equals 17 residues. Trimming stripped 2 bases from V and 4 bases from J, with 20 bases between. In DNA, the CDR3 is TGTGCCAGCAGCTTATCCCACGGGGGCAGGGCTGCAGAGACCCAGTACTTC. Translating it yields CASSLSHGGRAAETQYF.

The CDR3 region has the DNA TGCGCCAGCAGCCCTACGGGGGCCAACGTCCTGACTTTC. It codes for CASSPTGANVLTF. V is TRBV5-1 and J is TRBJ2-6; no definite D call. Per the germline V gene, CDR1 is SGHRS and CDR2 is YFSETQ. The CDR3 has 13 amino acids. The germline V and J ends were trimmed by 4 bases and 4 bases, with 6 bases remaining between them.

This clonotype was seen a handful of times. This sequence joins TRBV6-5 and TRBJ2-1, with TRBD2 identical over 10 bases. This CDR3 is 17 amino acids long. The J segment lost 7 bases and the V segment lost 2 bases, leaving 11 bases of the junction unmatched. From germline, CDR1 is MNHEY and CDR2 SVGAGI. CDR3 bases: TGTGCCAGCAGTTACGGTTTTAAGCGGGAGGGTAGGAATGAGCAGTTCTTC. Its translation: CASSYGFKREGRNEQFF.

This clonotype turned up a few times. This chain links TRBV4-2 with TRBJ2-7; TRBD2 is a possible D gene (7 bases). Per germline, CDR1 LGHNA and CDR2 YNFKEQ. The CDR3 spans 14 residues. Trimming shortened V by 4 bases and J by 2 bases, and 12 bases separated the two germline ends. The CDR3 DNA sequence: TGTGCCAGCAGCCTATGGGGGGGCCCCTACGAGCAGTACTTC. It yields the protein CASSLWGGPYEQYF.

This clonotype was recorded a few times. The rearrangement uses TRBV10-3 and TRBJ1-4; 7 nucleotides line up with TRBD1. CDR3 size: 13 residues. Per germline, CDR1 ENHRY and CDR2 SYGVKD. J was trimmed by 8 bases and V by 8 bases; bases with no gene match: 8. Here the CDR3 reads CAISGTEKEKLFF. The CDR3 nucleotides read TGTGCCATCTCCGGGACAGAGAAAGAAAAACTGTTTTTT.

This chain uses TRBV28 with TRBJ1-2; D may be TRBD1 (6 bases). This CDR3 comprises 13 residues. Germline V CDR1 and CDR2: MDHEN, SYDVKM. V dropped 6 bases and J dropped 2 bases, with 10 bases sitting between them. In DNA, the CDR3 is TGTGCCAGCAGAAGGACAGCCAACTATGGCTACACCTTC. Translation gives CASRRTANYGYTF.

A few counts support this clonotype. The V gene is TRBV7-9, the J gene TRBJ2-7; the match to TRBD2 covers 10 bases. Trimming cost V 4 bases and J 2 bases; bases outside gene matches: 8. Germline CDR1 SEHNR, CDR2 FQNEAQ (reference sequence). The CDR3 is 16 amino acids. The CDR3 DNA is TGTGCCAGCAGCTCCGCTGGAGCGGGAGGGCCCTACGAGCAGTACTTC. Residues: CASSSAGAGGPYEQYF.

Written as DNA, the CDR3 is TGTGCCAGCTCACCACTGGACAGGGGATCCTACGAGCAGTACTTC. Protein sequence: CASSPLDRGSYEQYF. The genes are TRBV18 and TRBJ2-7, with 9 nucleotides matching TRBD1. CDR3 length: 15 residues. J gave up 1 base and V 1 base, and 2 bases lay outside the gene matches. Germline lookup yields CDR1 KGHSH and CDR2 LQKENI.

This clonotype was seen a single time. As DNA, the CDR3 is TGCAGTGCTAGAGTGAATCTTCAGGGCGGGGGTGACACCTTC. Translating it yields CSARVNLQGGGDTF. The genes are TRBV20-1 and TRBJ1-2; possibly TRBD1 for D (5 bases). This CDR3 spans 14 amino acids. Trimming took off 1 base at V and 12 bases at J, with 21 bases between the two ends. Germline assignment: CDR1 DFQATT and CDR2 SNEGSKA (reference sequence).

This clonotype was observed many times. The rearrangement joins TRBV29-1 to TRBJ2-3; D gene ambiguous. Germline lookup yields CDR1 SQVTM and CDR2 ANQGSEA. CDR3 length: 10 residues. V dropped 6 bases and J dropped 6 bases, with 7 bases sitting between them. In nucleotides, the CDR3 is TGCAGCGTACTTCAGGATACGCAGTATTTT. Encoded protein: CSVLQDTQYF.

V and J are TRBV29-1 and TRBJ2-1, with 8 bases aligning to TRBD2. Germline V gene lookup returns CDR1 SQVTM and CDR2 ANQGSEA. The CDR3 totals 14 residues. Germline trimming cut 3 bases from V and 6 bases from J; bases unmatched to any gene: 7. CDR3 sequence: CSVDWREVGNEQFF. The CDR3 coding sequence is TGCAGCGTTGACTGGCGGGAGGTAGGCAATGAGCAGTTCTTC.

The J gene is TRBJ1-4, the V gene TRBV7-6, with D possibly TRBD1 on 5 matching bases. This CDR3 is 17 amino acids long. CDR1 is SGHVS, CDR2 FNYEAQ, per germline. Trimming took off 1 base at V and 4 bases at J, with 16 bases between the two ends. The CDR3 reads CASSLGWWQGSNEKLFF. The DNA for the CDR3 is TGTGCCAGCAGCTTAGGATGGTGGCAGGGCAGTAATGAAAAACTGTTTTTT. Complete variable domain (other parts from reference TRBV7-6 and TRBJ1-4): GAGVSQSPRYKVTKRGQDVALRCDPISGHVSLYWYRQALGQGPEFLTYFNYEAQQDKSGLPNDRFSAERPEGSISTLTIQRTEQRDSAMYRCASSLGWWQGSNEKLFFGSGTQLSVL.

This clonotype was seen only a few times. J is TRBJ1-2 and V is TRBV7-9; D uncertain. Germline CDR1 and CDR2: SEHNR and FQNEAQ (reference sequence). The V gene lost 5 bases and the J gene lost 3 bases, with 16 bases spanning the gap. CDR3 length: 15 amino acids. CDR3 in amino acids: CASSPDWNGDYGYTF. CDR3 DNA: TGTGCCAGCAGCCCGGATTGGAATGGAGACTATGGCTACACCTTC.